The 32 T cell receptor beta chains given below trace back to one sample, sequenced in a study of blood T cell repertoires in COVID-19. Clones were read by immunoSEQ multiplex PCR, and TCRdb kept only the in-frame ones, dropping some. There are roughly 260,000 clones in the sample; roughly four fifths occur only once, and approximately 4.8% lies in the top ten. Sequencing was performed on peripheral blood. These TCRs come from a woman in her seventies with acute or convalescent COVID-19.

The chain couples TRBV6-5 to TRBJ1-4; D is perhaps TRBD1 (5 bases). Germline V gene sequence: CDR1 MNHEY, CDR2 SVGAGI. The length of the CDR3 is 15 residues. V was trimmed by 5 bases and J by 4 bases, leaving 14 bases between them. CDR3 bases: TGTGCCAGCAGTCCTCGACAGAGTCTTAATGAAAAACTGTTTTTT. It codes for CASSPRQSLNEKLFF.

This chain connects TRBV11-2 to TRBJ1-6; 8 nucleotides match TRBD1. The CDR3 runs to 16 residues. Germline trimming cut 4 bases from V and 4 bases from J; bases unmatched to any gene: 6. Germline V CDR1 and CDR2: SGHAT, FQNNGV. The CDR3 bases are TGTGCCAGCAGCTCCGGGACAGGCGTTTATAATTCACCCCTCCACTTT. This codes for CASSSGTGVYNSPLHF.

The chain carries TRBV5-1 and TRBJ1-2; D is perhaps TRBD1 (5 bases). Germline values: CDR1 SGHRS, CDR2 YFSETQ. The CDR3 has 14 amino acids. V was trimmed by 4 bases and J by 0 bases, leaving 10 bases between them. The CDR3, as DNA: TGCGCCAGCAGCCGGGACTATTCTAACTATGGCTACACCTTC. Translated: CASSRDYSNYGYTF.

This chain connects TRBV3-1 (or the pseudogene TRBV3-2) to TRBJ1-2, with TRBD1 matching 10 bases. The CDR3 consists of 15 residues. V was clipped by 5 bases and J by 3 bases; unmatched bases: 6. Germline assignment: CDR1 LGHDT and CDR2 YNNKEL (reference sequence). The CDR3 DNA sequence: TGTGCCAGCAGCTCGCCGGGACAGGGGTACTATGGCTACACCTTC. Translation: CASSSPGQGYYGYTF.

The chain carries TRBV7-8 and TRBJ1-1, with a tentative D call TRBD1 (6 bases). V was cut by 3 bases and J by 7 bases, with 9 bases left in between. Germline CDR1 is SGHVS and CDR2 is FQNEAQ. This CDR3 has 12 amino acids. CDR3 sequence reads: CASSFRQVEAFF. In DNA, the CDR3 is TGTGCCAGCAGCTTCCGACAGGTTGAAGCTTTCTTT.

The V call is TRBV6-5, the J call TRBJ2-7; 7 bases fit TRBD1. Germline V gives CDR1 MNHEY, CDR2 SVGAGI. Losses at the gene ends were 0 bases for V and 3 bases for J; bases not matched to a gene: 5. CDR3 length equals 15 residues. CDR3 bases: TGTGCCAGCAGTTACTCCGGGACAGACCTCTACGAGCAGTACTTC. It is translated as CASSYSGTDLYEQYF.

This chain links TRBV7-2 with TRBJ2-3; TRBD2 agrees at 10 bases. Losses at the gene ends were 2 bases for V and 5 bases for J; bases not matched to a gene: 13. This CDR3 is 18 amino acids long. Germline-derived CDR1 and CDR2 are SGHTA and FQGNSA. The CDR3 DNA follows: TGTGCCAGCAGCTTAATCTACAGCGGGGGGGTAAAGGGAGATACGCAGTATTTT. Encoded protein: CASSLIYSGGVKGDTQYF.

The chain is built from TRBV19 and TRBJ2-1, with a weak D call TRBD2 (5 bases). Trimming removed 0 bases from V and 4 bases from J, with 10 bases in between. This CDR3 is 15 amino acids long. Germline lookup yields CDR1 LNHDA and CDR2 SQIVND (reference sequence). DNA for the CDR3: TGTGCCAGTAGTATAGAAGGAACGGGGTACAATGAGCAGTTCTTC. It translates to CASSIEGTGYNEQFF.

The chain combines TRBV5-1 with TRBJ1-2, with 9 nucleotides matching TRBD1. CDR3 length: 14 amino acids. The germline gives CDR1 SGHRS, CDR2 YFSETQ. The V gene end was trimmed by 5 bases and the J gene end by 1 base; junction bases not matched to a gene: 3. CDR3 protein: CASRGQGGNYGYTF. CDR3 coding DNA: TGCGCCAGCAGGGGACAGGGAGGTAACTATGGCTACACCTTC.

V usage is TRBV28 and J usage is TRBJ1-1; the match to TRBD1 covers 10 bases. Trimming removed 5 bases from V and 8 bases from J; junction bases left unmatched: 5. Germline CDR1 reads MDHEN; CDR2 reads SYDVKM. The length of the CDR3 is 13 residues. CDR3 sequence (DNA): TGTGCCAGCAGTCGATGGGACAGGGGAGAAGCTTTCTTT. It yields the protein CASSRWDRGEAFF. Using reference TRBV28 and TRBJ1-1 for the parts outside the CDR3, the full variable domain is DVKVTQSSRYLVKRTGEKVFLECVQDMDHENMFWYRQDPGLGLRLIYFSYDVKMKEKGDIPEGYSVSREKKERFSLILESASTNQTSMYLCASSRWDRGEAFFGQGTRLTVV.

The CDR3, as DNA: TGTGCCAGTAGTATCGGACAGGGTCGGTCACCCCTCCACTTT. This encodes CASSIGQGRSPLHF. The rearrangement joins TRBV19 to TRBJ1-6, with 8 nucleotides matching TRBD1. There are 14 residues in the CDR3. V lost 3 bases, J lost 10 bases, and 5 bases stayed unmatched. Germline CDR1 is LNHDA and CDR2 is SQIVND (reference sequence).

The V gene is TRBV5-5, the J gene TRBJ2-7; 12 positions match TRBD2. Germline V CDR1 and CDR2: SGHKS, YYEKEE (reference sequence). V was clipped by 5 bases and J by 3 bases; unmatched bases: 12. The CDR3 runs to 17 residues. CDR3 region: CASSSQPTSGGYYEQYF. CDR3 in DNA: TGTGCCAGCAGTTCCCAACCGACTAGCGGGGGTTACTACGAGCAGTACTTC. Supplemented by reference TRBV5-5 and TRBJ2-7, the full variable domain reads DAGVTQSPTHLIKTRGQQVTLRCSPISGHKSVSWYQQVLGQGPQFIFQYYEKEERGRGNFPDRFSARQFPNYSSELNVNALLLGDSALYLCASSSQPTSGGYYEQYFGPGTRLTVT.

The CDR3 region has the DNA TGTGCCAGCAGTCTCTCCCCCGGGACTAGCGGGCCCCGGAGCTCCTACAATGAGCAGTTCTTC. Its translation: CASSLSPGTSGPRSSYNEQFF. The gene calls are TRBV27 and TRBJ2-1; TRBD2 matches 12 bases. Germline V lookup: CDR1 MNHEY, CDR2 SMNVEV (reference sequence). J gave up 0 bases and V 5 bases, and 17 bases lay outside the gene matches. The CDR3 loop spans 21 amino acids.

The V and J genes are TRBV9 and TRBJ2-3; the D is unclear. Trimming took off 7 bases at V and 2 bases at J, with 17 bases between the two ends. This CDR3 is built from 15 residues. From germline, CDR1 is SGDLS and CDR2 YYNGEE. In DNA form, the CDR3 reads TGTGCCAGCGGTAAGACAACTTACCACACAGATACGCAGTATTTT. As protein: CASGKTTYHTDTQYF.

This rearrangement joins TRBV6-6 to TRBJ1-2; D not certain. The germline CDR1 and CDR2 sequences are MNHNY and SVGAGI (reference sequence). CDR3 length: 14 residues. The ends were cut back, 0 bases at V and 2 bases at J, with 7 bases in the middle. CDR3 coding DNA: TGTGCCAGCAGTTACTCGGACTCAAACTATGGCTACACCTTC. The encoded protein is CASSYSDSNYGYTF.

The V gene is TRBV15, the J gene TRBJ1-2, with TRBD1 matching over 7 bases. After removal of 5 bases from V and 8 bases from J, the junction contained 5 bases not matched to a gene. The germline V gene has CDR1 LNHNV and CDR2 YYDKDF (reference sequence). The CDR3 covers 12 residues. DNA of the CDR3: TGTGCCACCAGCGTAGGGGGCGGGGGCTACACCTTC. Amino acid sequence: CATSVGGGGYTF.

The V call is TRBV12-3 or TRBV12-4, the J call TRBJ1-2, with TRBD1 matching over 7 bases. CDR3 length: 13 residues. V shed 1 base, J shed 8 bases, and the junction held 4 bases outside the gene matches. CDR3 bases: TGTGCCAGCAGTTTAGAGGGGGCGCTGGGCTACACCTTC. Protein product: CASSLEGALGYTF.

The chain recombines TRBV5-1 with TRBJ2-1, with 8 bases matching TRBD2. In germline, CDR1 is SGHRS, CDR2 YFSETQ. Trimming took 3 bases from V and 6 from J; bases not matched to a gene: 2. The CDR3 runs 13 residues. This CDR3 is CASSSTSVNEQFF. The CDR3 nucleotides are TGCGCCAGCAGCTCGACTAGCGTCAATGAGCAGTTCTTC.

V is TRBV5-1 and J is TRBJ1-1; 9 bases are a match to TRBD1. This CDR3 has 13 amino acids. V shed 3 bases, J shed 6 bases, and the junction held 3 bases outside the gene matches. Per the germline V gene, CDR1 is SGHRS and CDR2 is YFSETQ. CDR3 sequence: CASSWDRDAEAFF. The CDR3 coding sequence is TGCGCCAGCAGCTGGGACAGGGACGCTGAAGCTTTCTTT.

This clone is a singleton in its sample. This chain joins TRBV15 and TRBJ1-2, with 8 positions matching TRBD1. There are 14 residues in the CDR3. Germline CDR1 is LNHNV and CDR2 is YYDKDF (reference sequence). V gave up 4 bases and J gave up 7 bases; unmatched junction bases: 8. The DNA for the CDR3 is TGTGCCACCAGCACCCGACAGGGGTCGGGTGGCTACACCTTC. Translation gives CATSTRQGSGGYTF.

This chain joins TRBV6-1 and TRBJ1-1; no firm D call. The germline gives CDR1 MNHNS, CDR2 SASEGT. The CDR3 covers 11 residues. V gave up 3 bases and J gave up 9 bases, with 8 bases separating them. CDR3 residues: CASSDILQAFF. The CDR3 DNA is TGTGCCAGCAGTGATATACTGCAAGCTTTCTTT.

The table lists this clone with a few counts. Other DNA sequences in the sample encode the same CDR3. The gene calls are TRBV9 and TRBJ1-2; D gene uncertain. The CDR3 runs 13 residues. Germline CDR1 SGDLS, CDR2 YYNGEE. V was shortened by 3 bases and J by 3 bases, with 9 bases between the two germline ends. The CDR3 here is CASSAEVDYGYTF. CDR3 in DNA: TGTGCCAGCAGCGCCGAGGTTGACTATGGCTACACCTTC. Looking up the rest from reference TRBV9 and TRBJ1-2 gives the full variable domain: DSGVTQTPKHLITATGQRVTLRCSPRSGDLSVYWYQQSLDQGLQFLIQYYNGEERAKGNILERFSAQQFPDLHSELNLSSLELGDSALYFCASSAEVDYGYTFGSGTRLTVV.

The sample holds a few counts of this clone. This chain joins TRBV24-1 and TRBJ2-2, with TRBD2 matching over 10 bases. CDR1 and CDR2 (germline): KGHDR, SFDVKD. The V and J ends lost 8 bases and 4 bases, in that order; junction bases with no gene match: 6. The CDR3 is 15 amino acids. This CDR3 reads CATTLSGGLTGELFF. The CDR3, as DNA: TGTGCCACCACACTTAGCGGGGGGCTCACCGGGGAGCTGTTTTTT.

V is TRBV19 and J is TRBJ2-7; 7 bases fit TRBD2. This CDR3 is 14 amino acids long. Per germline, CDR1 LNHDA and CDR2 SQIVND (reference sequence). J gave up 2 bases and V 5 bases, and 6 bases lay outside the gene matches. CDR3 protein: CASSGGGDPYEQYF. CDR3 sequence (DNA): TGTGCCAGTAGTGGGGGAGGGGATCCCTACGAGCAGTACTTC.

The V gene is TRBV19, the J gene TRBJ2-2; D not certain. The V end was cut by 6 bases, the J end by 0 bases, with 11 bases between. The germline V gene encodes CDR1 LNHDA and CDR2 SQIVND (reference sequence). The CDR3 totals 15 residues. The CDR3, as DNA: TGTGCCAGTAGGGTCTCCTACGCGAACACCGGGGAGCTGTTTTTT. Its translation: CASRVSYANTGELFF.

The chain uses TRBV24-1 and TRBJ1-2; no clear D. The ends were cut back, 2 bases at V and 7 bases at J, with 13 bases in the middle. CDR1 KGHDR and CDR2 SFDVKD come from the germline V gene. The CDR3 totals 14 residues. The CDR3 nucleotides are TGTGCCACCAGTGATTCCCTGCGGGAGGGTGGCTACACCTTC. Its protein is CATSDSLREGGYTF.

The chain employs TRBV4-1 and TRBJ1-2, with D possibly TRBD1 on 5 matching bases. Germline CDR1 is MGHRA and CDR2 is YSYEKL. The V gene lost 1 base and the J gene lost 0 bases, with 9 bases spanning the gap. The CDR3 consists of 15 residues. This CDR3 reads CASSQATGANYGYTF. The CDR3 bases are TGCGCCAGCAGCCAAGCTACAGGAGCTAACTATGGCTACACCTTC.

The chain links TRBV29-1 to TRBJ1-2; no clear D. CDR1 is SQVTM and CDR2 is ANQGSEA in the germline V gene. Trimming stripped 2 bases from V and 4 bases from J, with 14 bases between. The CDR3 has 14 amino acids. The CDR3 protein is CSVERGIRSYGYTF. CDR3 coding DNA: TGCAGCGTTGAACGAGGGATCCGTTCCTATGGCTACACCTTC. The full variable domain, in which reference TRBV29-1 and TRBJ1-2 provide the parts outside the CDR3, is SAVISQKPSRDICQRGTSLTIQCQVDSQVTMMFWYRQQPGQSLTLIATANQGSEATYESGFVIDKFPISRPNLTFSTLTVSNMSPEDSSIYLCSVERGIRSYGYTFGSGTRLTVV.

This chain joins TRBV6-5 and TRBJ1-4; D is possibly TRBD1 (5 bases). The CDR3 has 14 residues. Trimming took off 6 bases at V and 7 bases at J, with 15 bases between the two ends. CDR1 is MNHEY and CDR2 is SVGAGI in the germline V gene. CDR3: CASSLRQWAEKLFF. CDR3 DNA sequence: TGTGCCAGCAGCCTCCGACAGTGGGCTGAAAAACTGTTTTTT.

This chain connects TRBV7-2 to TRBJ2-5; unclear D gene. The CDR3 consists of 14 residues. V lost 5 bases and J 2 bases, leaving 12 bases between the germline ends. CDR1 and CDR2 from the germline V gene are SGHTA and FQGNSA. The CDR3 DNA reads TGTGCCAGCAGCGCGCGGAACGAACAAGAGACCCAGTACTTC. Translated, it gives CASSARNEQETQYF.

CDR3 DNA: TGTGCCAGCAGTCCGCTGGGACTAGCGATCCACGAGCAGTACTTC. Residues: CASSPLGLAIHEQYF. The gene calls are TRBV6-2 or TRBV6-3 and TRBJ2-7, with TRBD2 matching 10 bases. CDR1 is MNHEY and CDR2 is SVGEGT in the germline V gene. The junction had 9 bases not matched to a gene; V was cut back by 5 bases and J by 5 bases. The CDR3 consists of 15 residues.

The CDR3 DNA follows: TGTGCCAGCAGCACCTCGCCCGGGTTGGGCACTGAAGCTTTCTTT. This codes for CASSTSPGLGTEAFF. The chain combines TRBV7-9 with TRBJ1-1; D call uncertain. The V gene's germline CDR1 is SEHNR and CDR2 FQNEAQ (reference sequence). CDR3 length: 15 residues. The V end was cut by 5 bases, the J end by 4 bases, with 17 bases between. Looking up the rest from reference TRBV7-9 and TRBJ1-1 gives the full variable domain: DTGVSQNPRHKITKRGQNVTFRCDPISEHNRLYWYRQTLGQGPEFLTYFQNEAQLEKSRLLSDRFSAERPKGSFSTLEIQRTEQGDSAMYLCASSTSPGLGTEAFFGQGTRLTVV.